Listed below are T cell receptor beta chains from one sample, sequenced in a study of vaccination effects on CD4 cells after COVID-19. These receptors' targets are unknown. Produced via immunoSEQ multiplex PCR; TCRdb's table is partial and in-frame only. Of about 59,000 clones listed, around 82% are singletons. The input for sequencing was CD4+ T cells from PBMCs cultured with HCoV-OC43 spike peptides, taken after COVID-19 vaccination. The receptors originated from a human donor who received a COVID-19 vaccine. Each CDR3 is given with its conserved first and last residue. Each record gives: V gene, D gene, J gene, clone size, CDR3 protein, CDR3 DNA. D genes are given only for firm matches. A row's size may be missing; if present it is once, few, many or a size class.

>TRBV3-1/TRBV3-2|-|TRBJ1-1|-
CASSQGSAGRVTEAFF
TGTGCCAGCAGCCAAGGGTCGGCAGGGCGAGTCACTGAAGCTTTCTTT
>TRBV6-6|TRBD1|TRBJ1-2|-
CASRTGTYGYTF
TGTGCCAGCAGGACAGGGACCTATGGCTACACCTTC
>TRBV5-1|-|TRBJ1-2|once
CASSLSGAEGYTF
TGCGCCAGCAGCTTGTCGGGGGCGGAGGGCTACACCTTC
>TRBV7-9|TRBD1|TRBJ2-3|few
CASSTTGTDTQYF
TGTGCCAGCAGCACGACAGGGACCGATACGCAGTATTTT
>TRBV7-3|-|TRBJ1-1|-
CASSPQGNTEAFF
TGTGCCAGCAGCCCACAGGGGAACACTGAAGCTTTCTTT
>TRBV28|-|TRBJ1-4|-
CASSLLPGFEKLFF
TGTGCCAGCAGTTTATTACCAGGGTTTGAAAAACTGTTTTTT
>TRBV6-5|-|TRBJ1-1|-
CASSYSIRRGHTEAFF
TGTGCCAGCAGTTACTCGATTCGCAGGGGACACACTGAAGCTTTCTTT
>TRBV4-1|TRBD1|TRBJ1-4|few
CASSPRQGEKLFF
TGCGCCAGCAGCCCTAGACAGGGTGAAAAACTGTTTTTT
>TRBV28|-|TRBJ1-2|once
CASSLFGPGERGYTF
TGTGCCAGCAGTTTATTCGGACCCGGGGAGCGGGGCTACACCTTC
>TRBV18|TRBD1|TRBJ1-6|few
CASSGQGAFDSPLHF
TGTGCCAGCTCCGGACAGGGGGCTTTCGATTCACCCCTCCACTTT
>TRBV12-3/TRBV12-4|-|TRBJ1-2|-
CAGIQEPNYGYTF
TGTGCCGGCATACAGGAGCCCAACTATGGCTACACCTTC
>TRBV15|-|TRBJ1-6|few
CATSRGITGSPLHF
TGTGCCACCAGCAGAGGGATCACTGGGTCACCCCTCCACTTT
>TRBV7-3|TRBD2|TRBJ2-2|few
CASSFAGRDTGELFF
TGTGCCAGCAGCTTTGCAGGGAGGGACACCGGGGAGCTGTTTTTT
>TRBV6-5|TRBD1|TRBJ1-1|once
CASSRDSTEAFF
TGTGCCAGCAGCCGGGACAGTACTGAAGCTTTCTTT
>TRBV4-1|-|TRBJ1-1|few
CASSQVIGKGLLAFF
TGCGCCAGCAGCCAAGTAATCGGAAAGGGGCTTCTAGCTTTCTTT
>TRBV19|TRBD1|TRBJ1-2|once
CASRDRGHRYGYTF
TGTGCCAGTAGGGACAGGGGGCATCGGTATGGCTACACCTTC
>TRBV6-2/TRBV6-3|-|TRBJ2-6|-
CASSYSMFIGSGANVLTF
TGTGCCAGCAGTTACTCGATGTTCATTGGATCCGGGGCCAACGTCCTGACTTTC
>TRBV9|-|TRBJ1-1|few
CASSTRRDTREAFF
TGTGCCAGCAGCACGCGACGGGACACGCGTGAAGCTTTCTTT
>TRBV13|-|TRBJ2-3|-
CASSYLVGRSTDTQYF
TGTGCCAGCAGTTACCTCGTGGGGCGGAGCACAGATACGCAGTATTTT
>TRBV6-5|-|TRBJ1-6|-
CASSLGGVQPPLHF
TGTGCCAGCAGTCTCGGGGGAGTGCAACCACCCCTCCACTTT
>TRBV9|-|TRBJ1-4|-
CASSAGGSATNEKLFF
TGTGCCAGCAGCGCGGGCGGATCCGCAACTAATGAAAAACTGTTTTTT
>TRBV7-2|-|TRBJ2-1|-
CASSLGSRGYNEQFF
TGTGCCAGCAGCTTAGGGAGCAGGGGCTACAATGAGCAGTTCTTC
>TRBV5-6|TRBD1|TRBJ1-1|-
CASRTDRGLVNTEAFF
TGTGCCAGCAGGACAGACAGGGGCTTAGTGAACACTGAAGCTTTCTTT
>TRBV7-2|-|TRBJ2-1|-
CASSLAAGGAYNEQFF
TGTGCCAGCAGCTTAGCCGCTGGCGGGGCCTACAATGAGCAGTTCTTC
>TRBV6-5|-|TRBJ2-5|-
CATSRHGDQETQYF
TGTGCCACTTCCCGGCACGGGGACCAAGAGACCCAGTACTTC
>TRBV3-1/TRBV3-2|-|TRBJ1-5|-
CASSPQWASNQPQHF
TGTGCCAGCAGCCCCCAATGGGCTAGCAATCAGCCCCAGCATTTT
>TRBV5-1|TRBD2|TRBJ2-1|-
CASSLAAIPQRGNFHNEQFF
TGCGCCAGCAGCTTGGCTGCTATTCCCCAGCGGGGTAACTTCCACAATGAGCAGTTCTTC
>TRBV7-3|-|TRBJ2-6|-
CASSPSTGTGANVLTF
TGTGCCAGCAGCCCAAGCACAGGGACTGGGGCCAACGTCCTGACTTTC
>TRBV6-6|TRBD2|TRBJ2-3|-
CASSGSSGGYTDTQYF
TGTGCCAGCAGTGGATCTAGCGGGGGTTACACAGATACGCAGTATTTT
>TRBV7-2|TRBD1|TRBJ1-3|-
CASSPQGQGSSGNTIYF
TGTGCCAGCAGCCCCCAGGGACAGGGATCCTCTGGAAACACCATATATTTT
>TRBV18|TRBD1|TRBJ2-1|-
CASSPGQGVGEQFF
TGTGCCAGCTCACCGGGACAGGGGGTCGGGGAGCAGTTCTTC